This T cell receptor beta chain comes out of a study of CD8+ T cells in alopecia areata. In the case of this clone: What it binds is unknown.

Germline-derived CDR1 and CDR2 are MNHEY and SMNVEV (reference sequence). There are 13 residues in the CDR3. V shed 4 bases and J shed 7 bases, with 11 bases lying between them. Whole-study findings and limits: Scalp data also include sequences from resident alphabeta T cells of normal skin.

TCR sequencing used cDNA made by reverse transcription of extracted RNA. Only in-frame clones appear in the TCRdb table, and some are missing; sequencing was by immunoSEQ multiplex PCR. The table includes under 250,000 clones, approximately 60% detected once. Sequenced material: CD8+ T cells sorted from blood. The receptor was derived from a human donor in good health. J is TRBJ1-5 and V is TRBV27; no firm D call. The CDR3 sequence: CASSYSSGQPQHF. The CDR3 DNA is TGTGCCAGCAGTTACTCTTCGGGGCAGCCCCAGCATTTT.